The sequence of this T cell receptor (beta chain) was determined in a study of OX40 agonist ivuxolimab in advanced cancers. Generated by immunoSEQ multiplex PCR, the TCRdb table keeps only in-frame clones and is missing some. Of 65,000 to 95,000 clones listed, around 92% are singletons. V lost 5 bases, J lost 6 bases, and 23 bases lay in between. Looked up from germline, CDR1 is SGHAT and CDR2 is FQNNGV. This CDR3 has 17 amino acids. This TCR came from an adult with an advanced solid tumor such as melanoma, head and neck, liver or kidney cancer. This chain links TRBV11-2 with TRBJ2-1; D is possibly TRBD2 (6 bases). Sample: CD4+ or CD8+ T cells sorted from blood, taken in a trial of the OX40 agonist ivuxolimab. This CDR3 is CASSTLRVGLVPNEQFF. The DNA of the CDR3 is TGTGCCAGCAGCACTTTGAGGGTGGGACTCGTTCCCAATGAGCAGTTCTTC.